This T cell receptor beta chain was identified during a study of beta chain features in type 1 diabetes. Study-wide context: The patients were much like the healthy donors in age, gender and cell yields. Findings of the study overall: Reduced insertions and increased deletions marked VDJ junctions in type 1 diabetes patients.

Reverse transcription of all isolated RNA meant that expressed TCRB transcripts were sequenced. The study sequenced naive, central memory and regulatory T cell samples to an average of approximately 4 million reads. This table comes from immunoSEQ multiplex PCR, and its TCRdb copy is limited to in-frame clones, with some not included. The sample carries about 930,000 clones, around a sixth recorded once. On average, the one heparinised blood draw given by each donor was approximately 0.12 L. Only a few counts were recorded for this clone. Its cognate antigen is unknown. Sequenced input: naive CD4+ T cells from blood. This TCR was recovered from a woman between 18 and 30 years old in good health.

CDR3 nucleotides: TGTGCCAGCAGTACTCGGACTAGCGGCCCAAGGAGCTCCTACAATGAGCAGTTCTTC. This gives the protein CASSTRTSGPRSSYNEQFF. The chain is built from TRBV28 and TRBJ2-1; 10 nucleotides align to TRBD2. Germline CDR1 reads MDHEN; CDR2 reads SYDVKM. This CDR3 has 19 amino acids. After removal of 5 bases from V and 0 bases from J, the junction contained 13 bases not matched to a gene.